This T cell receptor beta chain was recorded in a study of cytomegalovirus exposure and HLA in healthy donors. Overall study results and limits: Fewer N-insertions (relative to the approximately 700-donor mean) were reportedly seen in an Asian-associated ancestry cluster in a later analysis. Investigators reported 150 to 200 TCR beta chains as tied to cytomegalovirus. A prior analysis recorded that most TCR beta V segments were productive about 87% or about 30% of the time.

On this clone: The antigen is unknown.

Primers included in the PCR were 60 Vbeta and 13 Jbeta primers. Per the study methods: Among the unique TCR beta chains that a later analysis counted, 80 million to 100 million in all, about 12 million were shared. Sequencing used immunoSEQ multiplex PCR; TCRdb keeps in-frame clones, though not all of them. V and J calls and clone size are copied from that table; D and trimming were computed from the DNA. The table has around 63,000 clones, 70% to 85% seen once. Trimming shortened V by 3 bases and J by 7 bases, and 12 bases separated the two germline ends. Germline lookup yields CDR1 SGHDN and CDR2 FVKESK. The CDR3 covers 13 residues.

The chain links TRBV14 to TRBJ2-5; D perhaps matches TRBD1 (5 bases). The clonotype was recovered from a woman aged 25 to 45 in good health and CMV-seronegative. The sequencing input was PBMCs. CDR3 coding DNA: TGTGCCAGCAGCCAGAACTATCAGGGGACCCAGTACTTC. Translation: CASSQNYQGTQYF.